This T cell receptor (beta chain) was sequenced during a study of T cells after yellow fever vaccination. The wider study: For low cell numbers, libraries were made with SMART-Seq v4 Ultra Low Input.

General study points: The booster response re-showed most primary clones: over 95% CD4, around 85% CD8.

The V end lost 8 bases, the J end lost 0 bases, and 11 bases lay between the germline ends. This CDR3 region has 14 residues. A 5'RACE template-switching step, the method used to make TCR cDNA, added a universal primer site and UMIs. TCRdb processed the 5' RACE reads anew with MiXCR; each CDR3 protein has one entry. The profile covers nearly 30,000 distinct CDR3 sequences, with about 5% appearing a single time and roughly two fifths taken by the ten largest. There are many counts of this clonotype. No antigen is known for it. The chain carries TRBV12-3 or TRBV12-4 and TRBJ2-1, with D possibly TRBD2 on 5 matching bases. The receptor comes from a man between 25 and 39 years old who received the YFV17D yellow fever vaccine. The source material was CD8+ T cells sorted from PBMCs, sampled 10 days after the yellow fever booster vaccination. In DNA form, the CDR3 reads TGTGCCAGCGCGAAAGGGAGCTCCTACAATGAGCAGTTCTTC. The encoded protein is CASAKGSSYNEQFF.